A single sample gave rise to the 27 T cell receptor beta chains below, sequenced in a study of shared clonotypes between healthy human individuals. Here immunoSEQ multiplex PCR was the method, and the copy in TCRdb shows in-frame clones only, minus some. The data show about 2.4 million clones, roughly 93% seen once. The specimen was naive CD4+ T cells from PBMCs. As for subset: CD45RA+ positively selected. The receptors derive from a man between 18 and 35 years old in good health. Some clones in this sample may be carry-over from other donors' samples.

This chain connects TRBV27 to TRBJ2-5; 11 nucleotides line up with TRBD2. Trimming cost V 6 bases and J 5 bases; bases outside gene matches: 5. The CDR3 length is 14 residues. Germline CDR1 is MNHEY and CDR2 is SMNVEV (reference sequence). The CDR3 nucleotides are TGTGCCAGCAGGGGTAGCGGGAGGGTTGAGACCCAGTACTTC. Amino acid sequence: CASRGSGRVETQYF.

V usage is TRBV19 and J usage is TRBJ2-5, with TRBD2 matching over 7 bases. Germline V CDR1 and CDR2: LNHDA, SQIVND (reference sequence). The length of the CDR3 is 16 residues. The ends lost 5 bases at V and 4 bases at J; junction bases unmatched: 13. DNA of the CDR3: TGTGCCAGTAGTCCTCACCGCGGGAGAAGTGGAGAGACCCAGTACTTC. Its translation is CASSPHRGRSGETQYF.

The genes are TRBV11-2 and TRBJ2-1; 9 nucleotides align to TRBD1. Looked up from germline, CDR1 is SGHAT and CDR2 is FQNNGV. This CDR3 region has 17 residues. J was trimmed by 10 bases and V by 4 bases; bases with no gene match: 17. CDR3 nucleotides: TGTGCCAGCAGCTCCGTCAGGGGGGACAGGGTTGTTTACGAGCAGTTCTTC. Amino acid sequence: CASSSVRGDRVVYEQFF.

V and J are TRBV9 and TRBJ2-2, with 7 bases matching TRBD1. The CDR3 extends over 17 amino acids. Trimming at V came to 3 bases and at J to 4 bases, leaving 12 bases not matched to a gene. CDR1 is SGDLS, CDR2 YYNGEE, per germline. This chain's CDR3 is CASSGLLDRVGTGELFF. The DNA for the CDR3 is TGTGCCAGCAGCGGGCTATTAGACAGGGTGGGCACCGGGGAGCTGTTTTTT. The full variable domain, completed using reference TRBV9 and TRBJ2-2, is DSGVTQTPKHLITATGQRVTLRCSPRSGDLSVYWYQQSLDQGLQFLIQYYNGEERAKGNILERFSAQQFPDLHSELNLSSLELGDSALYFCASSGLLDRVGTGELFFGEGSRLTVL.

The genes are TRBV28 and TRBJ1-1; tentatively, D is TRBD1 (5 bases). V lost 2 bases to trimming and J lost 5 bases, with 12 bases between them. Germline-derived CDR1 and CDR2 are MDHEN and SYDVKM. This CDR3 spans 14 amino acids. The CDR3, as DNA: TGTGCCAGCAGTTTACAGGGCCAAGAGACTGAAGCTTTCTTT. It codes for CASSLQGQETEAFF.

The chain links TRBV11-2 to TRBJ1-5; perhaps TRBD1 as D (5 bases). CDR1 and CDR2 from the germline V gene are SGHAT and FQNNGV. With 5 bases removed from V and 6 bases from J, the gap between germline ends came to 11 bases. The CDR3 is made up of 13 amino acids. In DNA form, the CDR3 reads TGTGCCAGCAGCCTCGGGGGAAGTCAGCCCCAGCATTTT. Translated: CASSLGGSQPQHF.

The rearrangement uses TRBV14 and TRBJ1-2; the D gene is possibly TRBD1 (5 bases). V gave up 0 bases and J gave up 4 bases, with 15 bases separating them. Germline V gene sequence: CDR1 SGHDN, CDR2 FVKESK. The CDR3 covers 16 residues. The CDR3 spells CASSQDSWGSSYGYTF. The CDR3, as DNA: TGTGCCAGCAGCCAAGATTCTTGGGGCAGCTCCTATGGCTACACCTTC.

The chain carries TRBV11-2 and TRBJ2-3; D is unresolved. V was cut by 5 bases and J by 2 bases, with 2 bases left in between. The CDR3 sequence is 11 residues long. Germline lookup yields CDR1 SGHAT and CDR2 FQNNGV. CDR3 nucleotide sequence: TGTGCCAGCAGCGACACAGATACGCAGTATTTT. It codes for CASSDTDTQYF.

The rearrangement links TRBV28 to TRBJ2-7; 7 bases agree with TRBD2. Looked up from germline, CDR1 is MDHEN and CDR2 is SYDVKM. Germline trimming cut 2 bases from V and 6 bases from J; bases unmatched to any gene: 16. The CDR3 has 17 residues. In DNA, the CDR3 is TGTGCCAGCAGTTTAGTGGGAGCGGGACTAACAAACCCCGAGCAGTACTTC. It codes for CASSLVGAGLTNPEQYF.

V gene TRBV7-2 combines with J gene TRBJ2-1; D unresolved. The CDR3 contains 11 residues. Germline V gene sequence: CDR1 SGHTA, CDR2 FQGNSA. Trimming removed 5 bases at V and 8 bases at J, with 7 bases between. The CDR3 loop reads CASSPGYEQFF. The CDR3, as DNA: TGTGCCAGCAGCCCCGGGTATGAGCAGTTCTTC. The whole variable domain, remainder taken from reference TRBV7-2 and TRBJ2-1, is GAGVSQSPSNKVTEKGKDVELRCDPISGHTALYWYRQSLGQGLEFLIYFQGNSAPDKSGLPSDRFSAERTGGSVSTLTIQRTQQEDSAVYLCASSPGYEQFFGPGTRLTVL.

The chain uses TRBV15 and TRBJ1-4; D remains unclear. CDR3 length: 16 residues. Trimming shortened V by 8 bases and J by 2 bases, and 18 bases separated the two germline ends. Looked up from germline, CDR1 is LNHNV and CDR2 is YYDKDF (reference sequence). Here the CDR3 reads CATYTEWGVTNEKLFF. The CDR3 nucleotides read TGTGCCACCTACACTGAATGGGGTGTTACTAATGAAAAACTGTTTTTT.

Concerning this clone: The same CDR3 can be traced to other DNA sequences in this sample. This chain joins TRBV6-5 and TRBJ2-3, with D possibly TRBD2 on 5 matching bases. Germline V lookup: CDR1 MNHEY, CDR2 SVGAGI. This CDR3 contains 15 residues. Trimming removed 2 bases at V and 0 bases at J, with 9 bases between. CDR3 protein: CASSYSGRSTDTQYF. CDR3 nucleotide sequence: TGTGCCAGCAGTTACAGCGGCAGGAGCACAGATACGCAGTATTTT.

The chain carries TRBV6-5 and TRBJ1-2; D is uncertain. The CDR3 runs 13 residues. Germline CDR1 reads MNHEY; CDR2 reads SVGAGI. Trimming cost V 2 bases and J 1 base, with 5 bases left between them. In DNA form, the CDR3 reads TGTGCCAGCAGTTACGGGGATAACTATGGCTACACCTTC. The encoded protein is CASSYGDNYGYTF.

This chain links TRBV9 with TRBJ2-5; maybe TRBD2 (6 bases). The V gene's germline CDR1 is SGDLS and CDR2 YYNGEE. With 4 bases removed from V and 1 base from J, the gap between germline ends came to 14 bases. The CDR3 has 15 residues. The CDR3 region is CASSLYLGGQETQYF. DNA for the CDR3: TGTGCCAGCAGCTTATACCTCGGGGGCCAAGAGACCCAGTACTTC. Complete variable domain (other parts from reference TRBV9 and TRBJ2-5): DSGVTQTPKHLITATGQRVTLRCSPRSGDLSVYWYQQSLDQGLQFLIQYYNGEERAKGNILERFSAQQFPDLHSELNLSSLELGDSALYFCASSLYLGGQETQYFGPGTRLLVL.

The gene calls are TRBV28 and TRBJ2-5; the D gene is possibly TRBD2 (6 bases). The germline V gene encodes CDR1 MDHEN and CDR2 SYDVKM. V lost 5 bases to trimming and J lost 4 bases, with 14 bases between them. The CDR3 loop spans 14 amino acids. The CDR3 spells CASSRLGSAETQYF. CDR3 DNA sequence: TGTGCCAGCAGTCGACTAGGGTCTGCAGAGACCCAGTACTTC.

This clone was found a few times. V and J are TRBV7-3 and TRBJ1-1, with TRBD1 identical over 12 bases. The CDR3 runs to 15 residues. Germline V gene data show CDR1 as SGHTA and CDR2 as FQGTGA. Trimming removed 2 bases from V and 5 bases from J; junction bases left unmatched: 3. Here the CDR3 reads CASSLLGQGATEAFF. In nucleotides, the CDR3 is TGTGCCAGCAGCTTATTGGGACAGGGGGCGACTGAAGCTTTCTTT.

V gene TRBV7-2 combines with J gene TRBJ1-1, with D possibly matching TRBD1 (5 bases). Germline V CDR1 and CDR2: SGHTA, FQGNSA. V lost 8 bases to trimming and J lost 1 base, with 17 bases between them. The CDR3 covers 15 residues. DNA of the CDR3: TGTGCCAGCGCTTCACAGGCGATCAAGAACACTGAAGCTTTCTTT. This encodes CASASQAIKNTEAFF.

The V call is TRBV7-2, the J call TRBJ2-1, with D possibly being TRBD1 (6 bases). The CDR3 is 15 amino acids. V lost 1 base and J 4 bases, leaving 11 bases between the germline ends. Per the germline V gene, CDR1 is SGHTA and CDR2 is FQGNSA. CDR3 residues: CASSLDYGTYNEQFF. The CDR3 DNA reads TGTGCCAGCAGCTTAGACTACGGGACATACAATGAGCAGTTCTTC.

CDR3 in amino acids: CASSPQRAGTDTQYF. The CDR3 coding sequence is TGTGCCAGCTCACCCCAGCGAGCGGGCACAGATACGCAGTATTTT. The rearrangement links TRBV18 to TRBJ2-3, with D perhaps matching TRBD2 (5 bases). Trimming shortened V by 3 bases and J by 1 base, and 11 bases separated the two germline ends. This CDR3 is built from 15 residues. The germline V gene has CDR1 KGHSH and CDR2 LQKENI.

This clone is a singleton in its sample. The chain has TRBV9 and TRBJ2-7; D gene ambiguous. The CDR3 spans 13 residues. Germline values: CDR1 SGDLS, CDR2 YYNGEE. V lost 4 bases to trimming and J lost 5 bases, with 13 bases between them. DNA of the CDR3: TGTGCCAGCAGCCCCCAGGCAGGACACGAGCAGTACTTC. It yields the protein CASSPQAGHEQYF.

The rearrangement joins TRBV27 to TRBJ1-2; the D is unclear. V was clipped by 5 bases and J by 3 bases, with 13 bases between them. Germline values: CDR1 MNHEY, CDR2 SMNVEV (reference sequence). The CDR3 spans 14 residues. CDR3 protein: CASSPPGAYYGYTF. DNA for the CDR3: TGTGCCAGCAGTCCCCCGGGCGCATACTATGGCTACACCTTC.

This rearrangement joins TRBV6-4 to TRBJ2-4; D tentatively reads TRBD1 or TRBD2 (5 bases each). The V end was cut by 1 base, the J end by 2 bases, with 12 bases between. The CDR3 runs 16 residues. CDR1 MRHNA and CDR2 SNTAGT come from the germline V gene. The CDR3: CASSDLTGTTKNIQYF. DNA of the CDR3: TGTGCCAGCAGTGACTTGACCGGGACGACCAAAAACATTCAGTACTTC.

This chain joins TRBV5-1 and TRBJ2-3; 9 positions match TRBD2. The germline gives CDR1 SGHRS, CDR2 YFSETQ. Germline trimming cut 0 bases from V and 4 bases from J; bases unmatched to any gene: 6. This CDR3 has 16 amino acids. The CDR3 protein is CASSLEVAGVADTQYF. DNA for the CDR3: TGCGCCAGCAGCTTGGAGGTAGCGGGAGTGGCAGATACGCAGTATTTT.

The genes are TRBV7-9 and TRBJ2-7; possible D gene TRBD1, 6 bases. Trimming stripped 5 bases from V and 6 bases from J, with 14 bases between. The length of the CDR3 is 13 residues. CDR1 is SEHNR and CDR2 is FQNEAQ in the germline V gene (reference sequence). CDR3 sequence reads: CASSATGSGEQYF. Written as DNA, the CDR3 is TGTGCCAGCAGCGCTACAGGGTCGGGCGAGCAGTACTTC.

This chain uses TRBV7-2 with TRBJ2-1; 16 bases map to TRBD2. Unmatched junction bases numbered 6, after V lost 4 bases and J lost 9 bases. Per germline, CDR1 SGHTA and CDR2 FQGNSA. The CDR3 extends over 16 amino acids. The CDR3 spells CASSSDGTSGRGEQFF. The CDR3, as DNA: TGTGCCAGCAGCTCCGACGGGACTAGCGGGAGGGGTGAGCAGTTCTTC.

The table lists this clone with a few counts. The chain couples TRBV7-9 to TRBJ2-2, with D unclear. Per germline, CDR1 SEHNR and CDR2 FQNEAQ (reference sequence). V dropped 5 bases and J dropped 7 bases, with 5 bases sitting between them. The CDR3 extends over 11 amino acids. The CDR3 here is CASSANGELFF. DNA of the CDR3: TGTGCCAGCAGCGCCAACGGGGAGCTGTTTTTT.

The chain carries TRBV5-1 and TRBJ2-2, with unresolved D. Germline V CDR1 and CDR2: SGHRS, YFSETQ. The CDR3 consists of 14 residues. V lost 2 bases to trimming and J lost 4 bases, with 9 bases between them. The CDR3 DNA reads as TGCGCCAGCAGCTTCACTAAGGTCACCGGGGAGCTGTTTTTT. It yields the protein CASSFTKVTGELFF.